This T cell receptor (beta chain) stems from a study of cytomegalovirus exposure and HLA in healthy donors. For the donor in question, CMV serostatus went unrecorded. V lost 5 bases, J lost 0 bases, and 6 bases stayed unmatched. The V gene's germline CDR1 is ENHRY and CDR2 SYGVKD. CDR3 length: 15 amino acids. Primers included in the PCR were 60 Vbeta and 13 Jbeta primers. The protocol was immunoSEQ multiplex PCR, while the TCRdb copy is restricted to in-frame clones and leaves out a portion. This table holds about 120,000 clones, around two thirds found once. Source material: PBMCs. The clonotype originates from a human donor in good health. This sequence joins TRBV10-3 and TRBJ1-1, with TRBD1 matching over 7 bases. The CDR3 here is CAISSGTVMNTEAFF. CDR3 nucleotide sequence: TGTGCCATCAGTTCTGGGACAGTCATGAACACTGAAGCTTTCTTT.